These T cell receptor beta chains were read from a single sample in a study of blood T cells in healthy people across ages. TCRdb reprocessed the 5' RACE reads via MiXCR and lists one record per CDR3 protein. The sample holds around 2 million distinct CDR3 sequences, roughly two fifths seen once. Sequencing was carried out using blood. Receptors were obtained from a human donor in good health. The CDR3 runs from the conserved cysteine through the conserved F or W. The D gene is left open where the match is weak. Clone size is not always given. Where it is, it says once, few, many or a class for expanded clones.

- | TRBJ1-1 | - | TRBV11-3 | TGTGCCAGCAGCTTAGTGGATGAAGCTTTCTTT | CASSLVDEAFF
TRBD1 | TRBJ1-2 | few | TRBV7-3 | TGTGCCAGCAGCCTAACAGGGGAAAAGGGCTATGGCTACACCTTC | CASSLTGEKGYGYTF
TRBD1 | TRBJ1-2 | - | TRBV6-5 | TGTGCCAGCAAAAGCGGACAGGTCGGACATGGCTACACCTTC | CASKSGQVGHGYTF
TRBD1 | TRBJ1-5 | - | TRBV7-2 | TGTGCCAGCAGCTTAGGACAGACAGGGGAATGGCCCCAGCATTTT | CASSLGQTGEWPQHF
TRBD1 | TRBJ2-1 | - | TRBV12-3/TRBV12-4 | TGTGCCACCTTAACTCGGGACAGGGCCTACAATGAGCAGTTCTTC | CATLTRDRAYNEQFF
- | TRBJ1-1 | - | TRBV9 | TGTGCCAGCAGCGTAGTTTTGGACAGTGAAGCTTTCTTT | CASSVVLDSEAFF
- | TRBJ1-5 | few | TRBV12-3/TRBV12-4 | TGTGCCAGCAGTTTGGGGGGCCCCGGTCAGCCCCAGCATTTT | CASSLGGPGQPQHF
- | TRBJ1-6 | few | TRBV6-5 | TGTGCCAGCAGTTACGAACAGTTTAATTCACCCCTCCACTTT | CASSYEQFNSPLHF
- | TRBJ2-1 | - | TRBV7-2 | TGTGCCAGCAGCCAGGGGCAGTCCTACTATCACGATGAGCAGTTCTTC | CASSQGQSYYHDEQFF
- | TRBJ1-1 | - | TRBV6-1 | TGTGCCAGCAGTGAAACAGGGCGCCCTGAAGCTTTCTTT | CASSETGRPEAFF
- | TRBJ1-6 | - | TRBV6-5 | TGTGCCAGCAGTTACGGTACAGCCTATACACCCCGCCACTTT | CASSYGTAYTPRHF
- | TRBJ1-2 | few | TRBV4-1 | TGCGCCAGCAGCCCACGGCATCGATCCGCCTATGTCTACACCTTC | CASSPRHRSAYVYTF
TRBD1 | TRBJ1-2 | - | TRBV7-2 | TGTGCCAGCAGCTTAACCTACTATAGGGGGCGGGACTATGGCTACACCTTC | CASSLTYYRGRDYGYTF
TRBD2 | TRBJ2-2 | - | TRBV20-1 | TGCGGCATCAACTGGGGGGGGTTCACCGGGGAGCTGTTTTTT | CGINWGGFTGELFF
- | TRBJ2-3 | - | TRBV5-1 | TGCGCCAGCAGCTTGGGGGGGAGGAACGCGGATACGCAGTATTTT | CASSLGGRNADTQYF
- | TRBJ2-3 | - | TRBV28 | TGTGCCAGCAGTTTCACGACCAACACGGATACGCAGTATTTT | CASSFTTNTDTQYF
TRBD1 | TRBJ2-1 | few | TRBV5-6 | TGTGCCAGCACCATCACACGGGACAGGGGCTTCTCCTACAATGAGCAGTTCTTC | CASTITRDRGFSYNEQFF
- | TRBJ2-4 | - | TRBV6-1 | TGTGCCACGTTCAACACCAAAAACATTCAGTACTTC | CATFNTKNIQYF
TRBD1 | TRBJ1-2 | - | TRBV2 | TGTGCCAGCAGAGGGACAGGGCTTTACTATGGCTACACCTTC | CASRGTGLYYGYTF
- | TRBJ1-5 | - | TRBV20-1 | TGCAGTGCCGGTGGGAGGGCTCGGGATCAGCCCCAGCATTTT | CSAGGRARDQPQHF
- | TRBJ1-4 | - | TRBV20-1 | TGCAGTGCTTCGGATAGGCGCGAAAAACTGTTTTTT | CSASDRREKLFF
- | TRBJ1-2 | few | TRBV20-1 | TGCAGTGCTAGAGATCCCGGTGATTCGAGCGGCTACACCTTC | CSARDPGDSSGYTF